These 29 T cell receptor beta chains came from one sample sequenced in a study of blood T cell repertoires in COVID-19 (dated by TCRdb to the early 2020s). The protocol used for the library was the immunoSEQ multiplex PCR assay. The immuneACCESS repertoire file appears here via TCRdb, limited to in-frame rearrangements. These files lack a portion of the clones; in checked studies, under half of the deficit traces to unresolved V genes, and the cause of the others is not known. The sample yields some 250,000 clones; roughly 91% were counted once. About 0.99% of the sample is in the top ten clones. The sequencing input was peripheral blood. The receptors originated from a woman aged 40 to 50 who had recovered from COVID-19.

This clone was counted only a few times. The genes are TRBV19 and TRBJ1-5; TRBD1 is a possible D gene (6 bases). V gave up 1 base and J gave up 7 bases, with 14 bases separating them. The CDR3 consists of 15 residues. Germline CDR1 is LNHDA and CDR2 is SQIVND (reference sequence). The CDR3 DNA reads TGTGCCAGTAGTATAGTACAGGGAACCGGGCAGCCCCAGCATTTT. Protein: CASSIVQGTGQPQHF.

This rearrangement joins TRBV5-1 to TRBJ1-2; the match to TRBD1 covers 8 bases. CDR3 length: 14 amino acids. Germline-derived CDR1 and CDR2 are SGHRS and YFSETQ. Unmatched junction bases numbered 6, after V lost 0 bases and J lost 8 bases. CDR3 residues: CASSLVGQGAGYTF. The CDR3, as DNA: TGCGCCAGCAGCTTGGTCGGGCAGGGGGCAGGCTACACCTTC.

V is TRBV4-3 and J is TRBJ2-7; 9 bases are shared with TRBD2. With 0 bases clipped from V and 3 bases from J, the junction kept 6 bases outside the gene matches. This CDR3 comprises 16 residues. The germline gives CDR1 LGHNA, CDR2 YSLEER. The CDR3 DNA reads TGCGCCAGCAGCCAAGAGGCTAGCGGGACGGACTACGAGCAGTACTTC. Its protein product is CASSQEASGTDYEQYF.

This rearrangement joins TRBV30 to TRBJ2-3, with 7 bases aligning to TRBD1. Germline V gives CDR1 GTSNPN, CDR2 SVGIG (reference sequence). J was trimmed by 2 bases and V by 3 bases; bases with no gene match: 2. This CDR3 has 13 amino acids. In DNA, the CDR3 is TGTGCCTGGAGGGGACAGTCCACAGATACGCAGTATTTT. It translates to CAWRGQSTDTQYF.

CDR3 sequence (DNA): TGTGCCAGCAGCTTGCGGGACAGGGGCTATAGGGGGACTGAAGCTTTCTTT. It yields the protein CASSLRDRGYRGTEAFF. This sequence joins TRBV5-8 and TRBJ1-1; 10 bases line up with TRBD1. With V trimmed by 1 base and J by 5 bases, 11 bases remained unmatched. CDR1 and CDR2 (germline): SGHTS, YDEGEE. The CDR3 extends over 17 amino acids.

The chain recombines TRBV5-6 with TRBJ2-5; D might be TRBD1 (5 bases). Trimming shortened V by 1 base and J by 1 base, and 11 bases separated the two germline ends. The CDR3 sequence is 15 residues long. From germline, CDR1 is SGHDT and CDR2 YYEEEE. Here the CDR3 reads CASSLNGAGQETQYF. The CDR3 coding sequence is TGTGCCAGCAGCTTGAATGGGGCAGGCCAAGAGACCCAGTACTTC.

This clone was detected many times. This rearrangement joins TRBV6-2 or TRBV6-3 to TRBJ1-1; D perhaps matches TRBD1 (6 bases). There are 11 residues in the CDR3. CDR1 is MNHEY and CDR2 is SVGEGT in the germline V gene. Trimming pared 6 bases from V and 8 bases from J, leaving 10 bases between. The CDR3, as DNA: TGTGCCAGCAGCCACGGGACAGAAGCTTTCTTT. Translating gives CASSHGTEAFF.

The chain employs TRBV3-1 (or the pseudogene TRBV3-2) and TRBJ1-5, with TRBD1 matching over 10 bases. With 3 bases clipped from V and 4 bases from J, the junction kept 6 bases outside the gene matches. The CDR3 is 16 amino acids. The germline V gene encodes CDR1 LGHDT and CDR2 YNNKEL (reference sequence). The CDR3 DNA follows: TGTGCCAGCAGCCACGTCCGGGACAGGGGAAATCAGCCCCAGCATTTT. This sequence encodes CASSHVRDRGNQPQHF.

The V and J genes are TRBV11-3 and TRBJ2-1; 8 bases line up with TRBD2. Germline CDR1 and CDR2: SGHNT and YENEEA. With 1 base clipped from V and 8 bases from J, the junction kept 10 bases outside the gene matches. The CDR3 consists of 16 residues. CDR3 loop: CASSLGVGTSLDEQFF. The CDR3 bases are TGTGCCAGCAGCTTAGGGGTCGGGACTAGTCTCGATGAGCAGTTCTTC.

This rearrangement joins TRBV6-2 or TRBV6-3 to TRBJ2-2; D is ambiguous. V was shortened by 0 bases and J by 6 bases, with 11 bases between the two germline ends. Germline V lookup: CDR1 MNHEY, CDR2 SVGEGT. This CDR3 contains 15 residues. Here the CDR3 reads CASSYSRVAAGELFF. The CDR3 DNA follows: TGTGCCAGCAGTTACTCCCGGGTGGCGGCCGGGGAGCTGTTTTTT.

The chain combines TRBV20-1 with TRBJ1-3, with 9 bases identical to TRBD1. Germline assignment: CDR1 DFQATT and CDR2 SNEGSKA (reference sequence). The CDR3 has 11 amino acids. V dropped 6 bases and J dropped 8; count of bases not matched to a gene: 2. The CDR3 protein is CSARQGDTIYF. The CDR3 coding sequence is TGCAGTGCAAGACAGGGGGACACCATATATTTT.

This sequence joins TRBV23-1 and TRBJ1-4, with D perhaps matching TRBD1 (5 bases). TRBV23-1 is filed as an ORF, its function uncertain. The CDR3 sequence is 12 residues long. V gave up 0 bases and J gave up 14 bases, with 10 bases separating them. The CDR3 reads CASSQSLGALFF. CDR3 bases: TGCGCCAGCAGTCAATCGTTAGGGGCTCTGTTTTTT.

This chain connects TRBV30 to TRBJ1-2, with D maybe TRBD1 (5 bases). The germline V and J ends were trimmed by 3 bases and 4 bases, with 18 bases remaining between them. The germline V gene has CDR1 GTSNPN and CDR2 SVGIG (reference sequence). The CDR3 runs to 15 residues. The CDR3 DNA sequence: TGTGCCTGGAGCCCGGGATCCCGGGGGGGCTATGGCTACACCTTC. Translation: CAWSPGSRGGYGYTF.

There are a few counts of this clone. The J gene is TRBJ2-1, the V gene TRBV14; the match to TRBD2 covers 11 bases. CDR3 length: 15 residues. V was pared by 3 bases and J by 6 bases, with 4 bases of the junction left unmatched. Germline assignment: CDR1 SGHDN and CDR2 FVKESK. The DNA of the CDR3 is TGTGCCAGCAGCCAGGTTAGCGGGAGGGGCAATGAGCAGTTCTTC. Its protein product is CASSQVSGRGNEQFF.

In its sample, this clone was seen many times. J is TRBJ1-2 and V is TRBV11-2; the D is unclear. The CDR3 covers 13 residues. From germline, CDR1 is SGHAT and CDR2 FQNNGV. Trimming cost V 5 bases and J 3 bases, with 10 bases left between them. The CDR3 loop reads CASSPASDYGYTF. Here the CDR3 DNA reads TGTGCCAGCAGCCCCGCATCGGACTATGGCTACACCTTC.

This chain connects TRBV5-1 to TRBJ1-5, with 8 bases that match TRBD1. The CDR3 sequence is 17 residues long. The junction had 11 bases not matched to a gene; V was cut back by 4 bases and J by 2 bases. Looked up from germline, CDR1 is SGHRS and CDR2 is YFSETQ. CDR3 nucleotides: TGCGCCAGCAGCCCAACCCCGACAGGGGTTGGCAATCAGCCCCAGCATTTT. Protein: CASSPTPTGVGNQPQHF.

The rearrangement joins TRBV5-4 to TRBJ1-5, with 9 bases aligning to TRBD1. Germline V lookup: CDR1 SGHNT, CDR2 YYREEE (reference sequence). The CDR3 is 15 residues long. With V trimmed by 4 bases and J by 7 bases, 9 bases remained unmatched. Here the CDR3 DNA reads TGTGCCAGCAGCGACAGGGGGGACCCGGGGCAGCCCCAGCATTTT. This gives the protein CASSDRGDPGQPQHF.

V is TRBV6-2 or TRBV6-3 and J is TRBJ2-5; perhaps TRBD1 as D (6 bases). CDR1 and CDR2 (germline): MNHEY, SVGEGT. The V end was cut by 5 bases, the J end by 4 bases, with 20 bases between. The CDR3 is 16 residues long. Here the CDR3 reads CASSRQRTDGGETQYF. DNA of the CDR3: TGTGCCAGCAGTCGACAGCGGACAGATGGAGGAGAGACCCAGTACTTC.

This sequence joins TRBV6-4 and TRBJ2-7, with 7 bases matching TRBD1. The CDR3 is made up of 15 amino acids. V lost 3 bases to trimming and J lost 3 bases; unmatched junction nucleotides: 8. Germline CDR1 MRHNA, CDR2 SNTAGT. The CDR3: CASSDPNRDSYEQYV. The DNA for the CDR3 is TGTGCCAGCAGTGATCCAAACCGGGACAGCTACGAGCAGTACGTC.

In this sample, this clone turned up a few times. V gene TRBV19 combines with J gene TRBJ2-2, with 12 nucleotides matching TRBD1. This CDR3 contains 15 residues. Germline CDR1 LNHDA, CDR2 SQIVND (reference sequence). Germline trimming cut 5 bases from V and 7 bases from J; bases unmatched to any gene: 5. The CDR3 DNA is TGTGCCAGTAGTGGGGGACAGGGGGCTCGCGGGGAGCTGTTTTTT. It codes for CASSGGQGARGELFF.

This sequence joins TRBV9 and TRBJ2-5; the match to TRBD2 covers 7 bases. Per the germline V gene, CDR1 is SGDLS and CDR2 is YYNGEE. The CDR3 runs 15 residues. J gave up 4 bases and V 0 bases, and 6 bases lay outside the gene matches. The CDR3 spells CASSVAGERGETQYF. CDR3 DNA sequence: TGTGCCAGCAGCGTAGCGGGGGAGCGGGGAGAGACCCAGTACTTC.

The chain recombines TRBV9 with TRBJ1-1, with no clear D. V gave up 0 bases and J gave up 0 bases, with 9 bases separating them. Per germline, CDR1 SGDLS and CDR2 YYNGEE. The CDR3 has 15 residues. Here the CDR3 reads CASSVVSGVNTEAFF. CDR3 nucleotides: TGTGCCAGCAGCGTAGTCTCCGGGGTGAACACTGAAGCTTTCTTT.

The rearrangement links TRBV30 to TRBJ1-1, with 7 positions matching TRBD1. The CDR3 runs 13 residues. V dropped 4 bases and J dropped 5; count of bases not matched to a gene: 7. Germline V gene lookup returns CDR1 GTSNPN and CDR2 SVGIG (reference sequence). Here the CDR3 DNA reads TGTGCCTGGACCCGACAGGGTAGAACTGAAGCTTTCTTT. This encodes CAWTRQGRTEAFF. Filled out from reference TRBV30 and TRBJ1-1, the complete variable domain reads SQTIHQWPATLVQPVGSPLSLECTVEGTSNPNLYWYRQAAGRGLQLLFYSVGIGQISSEVPQNLSASRPQDRQFILSSKKLLLSDSGFYLCAWTRQGRTEAFFGQGTRLTVV.

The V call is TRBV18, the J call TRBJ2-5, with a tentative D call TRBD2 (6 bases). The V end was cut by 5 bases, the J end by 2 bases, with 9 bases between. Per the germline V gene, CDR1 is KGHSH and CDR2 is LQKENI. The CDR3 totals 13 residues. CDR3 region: CASSGGAQETQYF. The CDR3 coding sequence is TGTGCCAGCTCAGGAGGGGCACAAGAGACCCAGTACTTC. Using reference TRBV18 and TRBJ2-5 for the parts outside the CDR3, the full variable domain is NAGVMQNPRHLVRRRGQEARLRCSPMKGHSHVYWYRQLPEEGLKFMVYLQKENIIDESGMPKERFSAEFPKEGPSILRIQQVVRGDSAAYFCASSGGAQETQYFGPGTRLLVL.

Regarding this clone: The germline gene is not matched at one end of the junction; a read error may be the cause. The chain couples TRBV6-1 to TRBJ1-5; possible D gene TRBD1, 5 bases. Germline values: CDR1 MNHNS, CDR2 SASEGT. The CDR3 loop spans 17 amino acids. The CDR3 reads CASCEPGGGTGNQPQHF. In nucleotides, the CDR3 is TGTGCCAGCTGTGAACCGGGTGGGGGGACGGGGAATCAGCCCCAGCATTTT.

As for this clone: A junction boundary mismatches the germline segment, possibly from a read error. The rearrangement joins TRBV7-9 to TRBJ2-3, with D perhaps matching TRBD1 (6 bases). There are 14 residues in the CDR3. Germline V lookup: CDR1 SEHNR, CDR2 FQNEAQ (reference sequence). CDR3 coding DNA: TGTGCCAGCAGTGGGGGCAAACGCACTGATACGCAGTATTTT. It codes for CASSGGKRTDTQYF.

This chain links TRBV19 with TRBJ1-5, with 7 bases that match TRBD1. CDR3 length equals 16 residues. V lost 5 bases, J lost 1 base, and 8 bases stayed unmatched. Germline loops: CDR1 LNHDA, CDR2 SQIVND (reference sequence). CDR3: CASSPPTQGSNQPQHF. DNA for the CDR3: TGTGCCAGTAGTCCACCGACACAGGGGAGCAATCAGCCCCAGCATTTT.

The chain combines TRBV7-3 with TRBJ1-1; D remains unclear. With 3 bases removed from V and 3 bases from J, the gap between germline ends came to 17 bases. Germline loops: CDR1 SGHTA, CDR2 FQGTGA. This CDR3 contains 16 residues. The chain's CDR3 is CASSFSRGPIYTEAFF. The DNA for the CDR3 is TGTGCCAGCAGCTTTTCCCGGGGTCCTATATACACTGAAGCTTTCTTT. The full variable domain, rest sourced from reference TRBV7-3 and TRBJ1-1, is GAGVSQTPSNKVTEKGKYVELRCDPISGHTALYWYRQSLGQGPEFLIYFQGTGAADDSGLPNDRFFAVRPEGSVSTLKIQRTERGDSAVYLCASSFSRGPIYTEAFFGQGTRLTVV.

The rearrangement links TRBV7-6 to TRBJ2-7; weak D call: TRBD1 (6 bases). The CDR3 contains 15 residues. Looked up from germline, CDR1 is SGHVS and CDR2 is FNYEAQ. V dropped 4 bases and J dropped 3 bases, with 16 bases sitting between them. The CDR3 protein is CASSSDGTRGYEQYF. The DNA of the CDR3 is TGTGCCAGCAGCTCGGACGGGACCAGGGGCTACGAGCAGTACTTC. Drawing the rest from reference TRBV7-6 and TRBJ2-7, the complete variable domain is GAGVSQSPRYKVTKRGQDVALRCDPISGHVSLYWYRQALGQGPEFLTYFNYEAQQDKSGLPNDRFSAERPEGSISTLTIQRTEQRDSAMYRCASSSDGTRGYEQYFGPGTRLTVT.